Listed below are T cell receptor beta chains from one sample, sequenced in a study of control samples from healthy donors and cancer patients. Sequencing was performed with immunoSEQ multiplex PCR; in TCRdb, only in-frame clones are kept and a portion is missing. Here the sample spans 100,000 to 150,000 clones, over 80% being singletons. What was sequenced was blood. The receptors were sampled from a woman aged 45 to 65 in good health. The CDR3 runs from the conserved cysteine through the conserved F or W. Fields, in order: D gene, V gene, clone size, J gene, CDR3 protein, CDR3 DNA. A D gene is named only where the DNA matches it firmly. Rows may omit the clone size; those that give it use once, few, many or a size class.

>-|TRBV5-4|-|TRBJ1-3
CASSLGRAPSGNTIYF
TGTGCCAGCAGCTTGGGCCGAGCCCCCTCTGGAAACACCATATATTTT
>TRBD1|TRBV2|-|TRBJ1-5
CASTYTGGSQPQHF
TGTGCCAGCACGTATACAGGGGGTAGTCAGCCCCAGCATTTT
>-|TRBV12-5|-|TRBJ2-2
CASGFRTQQGFGELFF
TGTGCTAGTGGTTTCAGGACCCAGCAGGGTTTCGGGGAGCTGTTTTTT
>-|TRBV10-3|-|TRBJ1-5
CAIRGDTTNQPQHF
TGTGCCATCAGGGGGGACACAACCAATCAGCCCCAGCATTTT
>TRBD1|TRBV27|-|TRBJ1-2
CASRAGGNYGYTF
TGTGCCAGCAGGGCAGGGGGAAACTATGGCTACACCTTC
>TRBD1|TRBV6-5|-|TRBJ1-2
CASRGPGQVVYGYTF
TGTGCCAGCAGAGGACCGGGACAGGTGGTTTATGGCTACACCTTC
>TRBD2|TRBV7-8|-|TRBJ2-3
CASSQAGTRDTDTQYF
TGTGCCAGCAGCCAGGCCGGGACTAGGGACACAGATACGCAGTATTTT
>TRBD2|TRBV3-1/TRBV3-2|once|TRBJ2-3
CASSQDVLLAGPRTDTQYF
TGTGCCAGCAGCCAAGATGTGTTACTAGCGGGGCCTCGCACAGATACGCAGTATTTT
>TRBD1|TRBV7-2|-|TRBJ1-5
CASSRTGGNQPQHF
TGTGCCAGCAGCAGGACAGGGGGCAATCAGCCCCAGCATTTT
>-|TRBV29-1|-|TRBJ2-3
CSVDVIGAQYF
TGCAGCGTTGACGTAATAGGTGCGCAGTATTTT
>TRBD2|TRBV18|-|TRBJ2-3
CASSPTSGTGDTQYF
TGTGCCAGCTCACCTACTAGCGGGACGGGAGATACGCAGTATTTT
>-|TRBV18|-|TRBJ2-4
CASSTDGAKNIQYF
TGTGCCAGCTCAACAGACGGAGCCAAAAACATTCAGTACTTC
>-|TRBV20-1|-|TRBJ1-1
CSAPEYEAFF
TGCAGTGCCCCGGAGTATGAAGCTTTCTTT
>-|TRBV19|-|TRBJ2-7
CASSTLPGPRSFYEQYF
TGTGCCAGTAGTACACTACCGGGACCCCGTTCTTTCTACGAGCAGTACTTC
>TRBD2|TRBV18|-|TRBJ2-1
CASSLGASGSSYNEQFF
TGTGCCAGCTCACTGGGCGCTAGCGGAAGCTCCTACAATGAGCAGTTCTTC
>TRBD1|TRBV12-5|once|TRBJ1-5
CASGFLVGTGDQPQHF
TGTGCTAGTGGTTTCCTCGTCGGGACAGGGGATCAGCCCCAGCATTTT
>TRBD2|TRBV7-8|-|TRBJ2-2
CASSLERLAGGSGELFF
TGTGCCAGCAGCTTAGAGCGCCTAGCGGGAGGGTCCGGGGAGCTGTTTTTT
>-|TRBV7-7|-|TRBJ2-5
CASSPWDGETQYF
TGTGCTAGCAGCCCTTGGGACGGGGAGACCCAGTACTTC
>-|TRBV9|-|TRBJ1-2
CASSVGHNYGYTF
TGTGCCAGCAGCGTAGGACATAACTATGGCTACACCTTC
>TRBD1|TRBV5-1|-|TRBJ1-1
CASSQDRVGEAFF
TGCGCCAGCAGCCAAGACAGGGTTGGGGAAGCTTTCTTT
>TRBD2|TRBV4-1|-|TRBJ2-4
CASSQVGGGVAKNIQYF
TGCGCCAGCAGCCAAGTTGGCGGGGGGGTGGCCAAAAACATTCAGTACTTC
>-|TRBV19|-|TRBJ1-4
CASTIRGRSGPANEKLFF
TGTGCCAGTACCATCAGGGGCCGATCGGGGCCAGCTAATGAAAAACTGTTTTTT
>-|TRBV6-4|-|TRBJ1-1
CASSDGQGGSTEAFF
TGTGCCAGCAGTGACGGGCAGGGAGGTAGCACTGAAGCTTTCTTT
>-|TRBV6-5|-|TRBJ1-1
CASSGPSTEAFF
TGTGCCAGCAGCGGCCCCAGCACTGAAGCTTTCTTT
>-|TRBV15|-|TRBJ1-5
CATSRDKGSNQPQHF
TGTGCCACCAGCAGAGATAAGGGAAGCAATCAGCCCCAGCATTTT
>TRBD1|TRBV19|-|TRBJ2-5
CASSPTGSRETQYF
TGTGCCAGTAGCCCGACAGGGAGTAGGGAGACCCAGTACTTC
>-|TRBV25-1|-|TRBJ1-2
CASSEGDLGGYTF
TGTGCCAGCAGTGAAGGGGATCTGGGGGGCTACACCTTC
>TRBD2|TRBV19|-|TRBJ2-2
CASSRLAGVGGELFF
TGTGCCAGTAGTAGACTAGCGGGAGTGGGAGGGGAGCTGTTTTTT
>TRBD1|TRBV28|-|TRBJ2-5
CASSWTGAETQYF
TGTGCCAGCAGTTGGACAGGGGCTGAGACCCAGTACTTC
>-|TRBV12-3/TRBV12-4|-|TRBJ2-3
CASSFLGGDTQYF
TGTGCCAGCAGTTTTTTGGGGGGAGATACGCAGTATTTT
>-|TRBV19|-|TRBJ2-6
CASSIPRETGRPGANVLTF
TGTGCCAGTAGTATCCCTAGGGAAACGGGCCGCCCTGGGGCCAACGTCCTGACTTTC
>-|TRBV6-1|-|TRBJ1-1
CASSEALNVRGAEAFF
TGTGCCAGCAGTGAAGCTTTGAATGTCCGGGGGGCTGAAGCTTTCTTT
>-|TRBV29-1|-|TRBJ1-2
CSVVGSGGLGGYTF
TGCAGCGTTGTGGGTTCGGGGGGCCTAGGTGGCTACACCTTC
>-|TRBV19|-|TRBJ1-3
CASTPSGGSGNTIYF
TGTGCCAGTACCCCGTCGGGGGGCTCTGGAAACACCATATATTTT
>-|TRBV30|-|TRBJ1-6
CAWTPGTWDTSPLHF
TGTGCCTGGACCCCCGGGACATGGGATACCTCACCCCTCCACTTT
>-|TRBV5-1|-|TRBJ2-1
CASSLDNEQFF
TGCGCCAGCAGCTTGGATAATGAGCAGTTCTTC
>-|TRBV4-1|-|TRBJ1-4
CASSQERVGLFNEKLFF
TGCGCCAGCAGCCAAGAAAGGGTGGGACTGTTTAATGAAAAACTGTTTTTT
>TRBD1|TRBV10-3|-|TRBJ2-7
CAISGRHRDRGSYEQYF
TGTGCCATCAGTGGGCGCCACCGGGACAGGGGCTCCTACGAGCAGTACTTC
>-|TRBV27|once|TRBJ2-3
CASSSLGDYTDTQYF
TGTGCCAGCAGCAGTTTAGGCGACTACACAGATACGCAGTATTTT
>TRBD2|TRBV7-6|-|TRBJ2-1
CASSLRTSGRLRTSYNEQFF
TGTGCCAGCAGCCTTAGGACTAGCGGGAGGCTCCGAACATCCTACAATGAGCAGTTCTTC
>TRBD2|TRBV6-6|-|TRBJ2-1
CASSRGLAGGPTNEQFF
TGTGCCAGCAGCCGAGGACTAGCGGGGGGGCCCACCAATGAGCAGTTCTTC
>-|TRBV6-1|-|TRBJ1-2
CASSEAGDYGYTF
TGTGCCAGCAGTGAAGCGGGTGACTATGGCTACACCTTC
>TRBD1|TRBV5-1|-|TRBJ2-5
CASSSRTGGEETQYF
TGCGCCAGCAGCTCGCGGACAGGGGGCGAAGAGACCCAGTACTTC
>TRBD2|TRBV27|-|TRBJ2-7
CASRLAGTYEQYF
TGTGCCAGTCGACTAGCGGGAACCTACGAGCAGTACTTC
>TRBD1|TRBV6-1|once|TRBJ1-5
CASSDQQGAGQPQHF
TGTGCCAGCAGTGATCAACAGGGGGCAGGGCAGCCCCAGCATTTT
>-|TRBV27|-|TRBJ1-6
CASSLSWPGNSPLHF
TGTGCCAGCAGTTTATCCTGGCCCGGTAATTCACCCCTCCACTTT
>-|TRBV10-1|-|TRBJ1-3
CASSDRVSGNTIYF
TGCGCCAGTTCCGACAGAGTCTCTGGAAACACCATATATTTT
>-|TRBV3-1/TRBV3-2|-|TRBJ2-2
CASSQHDGGELFF
TGTGCCAGCAGCCAACACGATGGCGGGGAGCTGTTTTTT
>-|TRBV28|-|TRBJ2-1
CASTQGGGNNYNEQFF
TGTGCCAGCACTCAAGGAGGAGGGAACAATTACAATGAGCAGTTCTTC
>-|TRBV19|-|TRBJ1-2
CASFPLRGYGYTF
TGTGCCAGCTTCCCCCTTCGAGGGTATGGCTACACCTTC